This record covers a single T cell receptor (beta chain). Its antigen is unidentified. Only in-frame clones appear in the TCRdb table, and some are missing; sequencing was by immunoSEQ multiplex PCR. The sample shows about 48,000 clones, 65% to 90% of them seen only once. Analyses pooled second doses at about 4 or about 12 weeks. This CDR3 region has 18 residues. This entry belongs to a study of T cell responses to AZD1222 COVID-19 vaccine. Study results and limitations: Baseline seropositivity characterized only a handful of AZD1222 recipients. Unmutated variant regions are reportedly the target of nearly half of TCRs that are spike-specific. There were mostly white British donors and more females than males, and clonal diversity was possibly underestimated.

The sequenced sample was peripheral blood, obtained 28 days after the second AZD1222 dose. This TCR derives from an adult who received the AZD1222 COVID-19 vaccine. V and J are TRBV21-1 and TRBJ2-5; TRBD1 is the table's D call and was not checked against the DNA. TRBV21-1 is a documented pseudogene. The CDR3 region is CASSKGGQGALFVETQYF. The CDR3 nucleotides read TGTGCCAGCAGCAAAGGGGGTCAGGGGGCGCTTTTCGTGGAGACCCAGTACTTC.